The present entry profiles one T cell receptor (beta chain) with its context. Its antigen is undetermined. Other DNA sequences in the same sample also yield this CDR3. This record comes from a study of shared clonotypes between healthy human individuals. The study's findings and limits: Sampling was confined to blood; repertoires within tissues likely differ. The low donor count limited represented genetic and exposure-history diversity. Against clonotypes common to all four donors, non-shared ones had lower generation probabilities.

This CDR3 comprises 13 residues. Germline V gene data show CDR1 as SEHNR and CDR2 as FQNEAQ (reference sequence). Trimming stripped 2 bases from V and 3 bases from J, with 7 bases between. The material for each subset, its genomic DNA, was split evenly across several immunoSEQ plates. The table came from immunoSEQ multiplex PCR; TCRdb's copy has only in-frame clones and leaves some out. This table holds 2 million to 2.5 million clones, 95% found once. The receptor was derived from a man younger than 30 in good health. Sequencing was carried out using naive CD4+ T cells sorted from blood. The subset denotes: CD45RA+ positively selected. J is TRBJ1-2 and V is TRBV7-9; D may be TRBD1 (5 bases). The CDR3 region has the DNA TGTGCCAGCAGCTTATCGGGGGACTATGGCTACACCTTC. Translating it yields CASSLSGDYGYTF.